The rows below give T cell receptor beta chains drawn from one sample of a study of blood T cell repertoires in COVID-19. Sequenced by immunoSEQ multiplex PCR; TCRdb stores in-frame clones only, minus some. The table shows 95,000 to 150,000 clones, with 74% occurring only once. Sequencing was carried out using peripheral blood. These receptors all stem from an elderly man with COVID-19, enrolled during active disease. Both conserved end residues are part of each CDR3. The D gene is left open where the match is weak.

length	D	V	CDR3
14	-	TRBV6-2/TRBV6-3	CASSYSRGNTEAFF
14	TRBD2	TRBV6-5	CAASRLAVYNEQFF
16	TRBD1	TRBV4-1	CASSLSGTGGFDEQYF
15	TRBD2	TRBV27	CASSFLLAGAGEQFF
16	TRBD2	TRBV14	CASSPTSGSSYNEQFF
17	TRBD2	TRBV19	CASSIRVAGVRTDTQYF
14	TRBD1	TRBV2	CASSRTGIDTEAFF
14	-	TRBV7-2	CASSPVATNEKLFF
15	TRBD2	TRBV27	CASSLSTSGIYEQYF
15	-	TRBV28	CASSLQDYGIYEQYF
15	TRBD1	TRBV10-3	CATLPTGGGNTEAFF
13	-	TRBV27	CAAGTPSSYEQYF
20	TRBD2	TRBV5-1	CASSFTASGTRPRQAGELFF
12	-	TRBV19	CASSIPYQPQHF
16	TRBD2	TRBV19	CASSMYGRSSYNEQFF
16	-	TRBV2	CASSDPYRATNEKLFF
14	-	TRBV18	CASSPTGSNYGYTF
15	TRBD2	TRBV25-1	CASSLGLAGGYEQYF
15	-	TRBV28	CASSFARAWGNEQFF
14	TRBD1	TRBV25-1	CASSESGGRYEQYF
16	-	TRBV4-1	CASSPEGARGYQPQHF
14	TRBD1	TRBV29-1	CSVEDRGPLRGYTF
17	-	TRBV4-3	CASSQGVRGASTDTQYF
12	-	TRBV7-2	CASSGRGLSQHF
13	TRBD2	TRBV10-1	CASGAGGQETQYF
15	TRBD1	TRBV6-6	CASSGDRENTGELFF
15	TRBD2	TRBV29-1	CSVEALAGTRDTQYF
17	TRBD2	TRBV6-4	CASSDLSGTRLAYEQYF
14	TRBD1	TRBV5-1	CASSPGQGTGELFF
15	-	TRBV24-1	CATSDSQGSTDTQYF
14	TRBD1	TRBV6-5	CASTQGQGGEKLFF
16	TRBD2	TRBV14	CASSHLTSGRQETQYF
11	-	TRBV29-1	CSARENYGYTF
13	-	TRBV5-4	CASSSGVGDTQYF
13	TRBD1	TRBV12-3/TRBV12-4	CASSKDQGGEAFF
14	TRBD1	TRBV28	CASSLGDRDYEQYF
15	-	TRBV11-3	CASTSGGPGANVLTF
18	TRBD2	TRBV28	CASSFLTVRSGSLYEQYF
13	-	TRBV15	CATSSPPGTEQFF
11	-	TRBV20-1	CSASPEGIQYF
14	-	TRBV5-4	CASSLGRDGNEQFF